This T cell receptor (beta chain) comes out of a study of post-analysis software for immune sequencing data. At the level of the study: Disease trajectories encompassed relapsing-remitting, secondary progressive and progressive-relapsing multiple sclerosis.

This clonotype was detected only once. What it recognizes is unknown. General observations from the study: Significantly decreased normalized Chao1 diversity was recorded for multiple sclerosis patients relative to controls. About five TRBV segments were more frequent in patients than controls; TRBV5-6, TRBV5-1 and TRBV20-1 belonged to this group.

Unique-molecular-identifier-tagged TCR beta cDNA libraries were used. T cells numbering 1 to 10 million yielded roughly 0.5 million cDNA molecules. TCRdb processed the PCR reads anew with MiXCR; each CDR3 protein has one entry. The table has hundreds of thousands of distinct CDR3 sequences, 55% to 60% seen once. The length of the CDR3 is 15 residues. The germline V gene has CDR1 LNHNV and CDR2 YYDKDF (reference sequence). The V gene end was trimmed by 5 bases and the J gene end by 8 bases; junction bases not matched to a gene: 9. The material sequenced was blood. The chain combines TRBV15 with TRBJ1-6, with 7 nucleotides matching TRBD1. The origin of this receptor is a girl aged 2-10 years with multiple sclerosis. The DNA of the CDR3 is TGTGCCACCAGCCGGGGAGGGGGCCTGTATTCACCCCTCCACTTT. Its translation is CATSRGGGLYSPLHF.